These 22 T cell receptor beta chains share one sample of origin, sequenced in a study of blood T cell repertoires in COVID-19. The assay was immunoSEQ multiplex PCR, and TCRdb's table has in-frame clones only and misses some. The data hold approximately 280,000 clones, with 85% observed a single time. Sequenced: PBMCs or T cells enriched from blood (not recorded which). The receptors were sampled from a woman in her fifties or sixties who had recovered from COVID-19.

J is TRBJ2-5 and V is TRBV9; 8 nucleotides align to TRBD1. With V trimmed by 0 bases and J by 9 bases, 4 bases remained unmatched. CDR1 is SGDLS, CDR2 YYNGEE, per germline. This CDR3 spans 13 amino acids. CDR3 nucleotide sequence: TGTGCCAGCAGCGTAGGGGACAGGCCCTCCCAGTACTTC. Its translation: CASSVGDRPSQYF.

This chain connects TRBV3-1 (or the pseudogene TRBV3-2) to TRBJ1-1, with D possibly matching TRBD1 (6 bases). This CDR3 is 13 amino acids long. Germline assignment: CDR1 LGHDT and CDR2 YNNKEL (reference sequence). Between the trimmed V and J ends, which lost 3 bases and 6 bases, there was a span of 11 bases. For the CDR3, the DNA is TGTGCCAGCAGCCACAGGGGCCCGTCTGAAGCTTTCTTT. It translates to CASSHRGPSEAFF.

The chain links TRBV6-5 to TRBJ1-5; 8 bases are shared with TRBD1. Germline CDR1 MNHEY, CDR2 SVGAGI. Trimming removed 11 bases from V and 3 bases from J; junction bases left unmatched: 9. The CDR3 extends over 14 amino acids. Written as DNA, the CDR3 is TGTGCCTGTGGGGGACAGGCCTCCAATCAGCCCCAGCATTTT. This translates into CACGGQASNQPQHF.

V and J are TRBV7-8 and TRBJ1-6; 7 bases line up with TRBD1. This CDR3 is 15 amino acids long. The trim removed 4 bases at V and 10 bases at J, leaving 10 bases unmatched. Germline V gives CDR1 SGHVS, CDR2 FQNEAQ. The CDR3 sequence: CASSSRDSGGSPLHF. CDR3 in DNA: TGTGCCAGCAGCTCCCGGGACAGTGGAGGGTCACCCCTCCACTTT.

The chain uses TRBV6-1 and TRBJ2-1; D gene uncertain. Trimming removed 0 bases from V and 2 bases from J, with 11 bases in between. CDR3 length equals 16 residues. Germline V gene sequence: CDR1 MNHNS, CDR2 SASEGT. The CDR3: CASSEAGLGPYNEQFF. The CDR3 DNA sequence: TGTGCCAGCAGTGAAGCGGGCTTGGGTCCCTACAATGAGCAGTTCTTC.

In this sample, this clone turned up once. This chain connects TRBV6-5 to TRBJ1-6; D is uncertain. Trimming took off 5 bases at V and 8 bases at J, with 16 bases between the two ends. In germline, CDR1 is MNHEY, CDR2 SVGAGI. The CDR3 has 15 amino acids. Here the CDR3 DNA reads TGTGCCAGCAGTCCCATCCCGGGAAGGCATTCACCCCTCCACTTT. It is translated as CASSPIPGRHSPLHF.

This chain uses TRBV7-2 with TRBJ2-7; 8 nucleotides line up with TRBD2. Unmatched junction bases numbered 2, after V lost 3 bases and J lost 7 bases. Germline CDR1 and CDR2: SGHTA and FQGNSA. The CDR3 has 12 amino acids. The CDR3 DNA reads TGTGCCAGCAGCTTCCGGGGGGGGGAGCAGTACTTC. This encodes CASSFRGGEQYF. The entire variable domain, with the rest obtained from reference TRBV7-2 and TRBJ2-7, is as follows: GAGVSQSPSNKVTEKGKDVELRCDPISGHTALYWYRQSLGQGLEFLIYFQGNSAPDKSGLPSDRFSAERTGGSVSTLTIQRTQQEDSAVYLCASSFRGGEQYFGPGTRLTVT.

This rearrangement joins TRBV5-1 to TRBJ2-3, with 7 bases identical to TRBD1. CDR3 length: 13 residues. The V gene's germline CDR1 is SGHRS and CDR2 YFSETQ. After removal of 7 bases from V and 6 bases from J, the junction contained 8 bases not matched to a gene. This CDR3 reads CASRGGAADTQYF. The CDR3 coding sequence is TGCGCCAGCCGAGGGGGCGCGGCGGATACGCAGTATTTT.

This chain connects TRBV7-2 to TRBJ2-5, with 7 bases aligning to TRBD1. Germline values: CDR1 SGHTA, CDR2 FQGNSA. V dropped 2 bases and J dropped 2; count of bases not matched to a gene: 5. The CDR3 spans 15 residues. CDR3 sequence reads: CASSLLGRGQETQYF. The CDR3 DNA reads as TGTGCCAGCAGCTTATTGGGCAGGGGGCAAGAGACCCAGTACTTC.

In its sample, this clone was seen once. DNA of the CDR3: TGCGCCAGCAGCCAAGACCCCCCCGGGACTAGCGGGAACACCGGGGAGCTGTTTTTT. This gives the protein CASSQDPPGTSGNTGELFF. This rearrangement joins TRBV4-3 to TRBJ2-2; 11 bases align to TRBD2. V lost 0 bases to trimming and J lost 1 base; unmatched junction nucleotides: 7. Germline lookup yields CDR1 LGHNA and CDR2 YSLEER. The CDR3 covers 19 residues.

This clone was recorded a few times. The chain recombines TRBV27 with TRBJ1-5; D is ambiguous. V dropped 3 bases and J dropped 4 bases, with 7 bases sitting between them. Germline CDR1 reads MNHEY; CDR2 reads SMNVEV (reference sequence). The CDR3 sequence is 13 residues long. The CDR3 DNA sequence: TGTGCCAGCAGTTTGAGGGAAAATCAGCCCCAGCATTTT. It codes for CASSLRENQPQHF.

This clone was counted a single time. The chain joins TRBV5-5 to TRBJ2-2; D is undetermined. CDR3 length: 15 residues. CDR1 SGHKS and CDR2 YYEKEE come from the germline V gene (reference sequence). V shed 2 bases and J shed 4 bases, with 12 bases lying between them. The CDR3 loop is CASSLWAVPTGELFF. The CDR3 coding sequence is TGTGCCAGCAGCTTATGGGCCGTTCCCACCGGGGAGCTGTTTTTT.

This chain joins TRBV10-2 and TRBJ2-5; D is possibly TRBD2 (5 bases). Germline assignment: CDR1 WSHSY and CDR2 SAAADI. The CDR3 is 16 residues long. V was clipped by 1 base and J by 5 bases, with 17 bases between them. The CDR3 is CASSEWSGIPGETQYF. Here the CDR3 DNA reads TGCGCCAGCAGTGAGTGGAGCGGAATACCCGGTGAGACCCAGTACTTC.

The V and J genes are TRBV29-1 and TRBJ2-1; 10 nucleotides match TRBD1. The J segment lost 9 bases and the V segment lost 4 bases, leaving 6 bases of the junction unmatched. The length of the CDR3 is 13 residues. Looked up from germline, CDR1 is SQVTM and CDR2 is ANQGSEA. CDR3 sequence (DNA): TGCAGCGTTGGACGGACAGGGGGTGGTGAGCAGTTCTTC. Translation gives CSVGRTGGGEQFF.

The CDR3 nucleotides read TGTGCCAGCTCCCAGGGACAGAACTATGGCTACACCTTC. Amino acid sequence: CASSQGQNYGYTF. The rearrangement links TRBV18 to TRBJ1-2; 7 bases are a match to TRBD1. J was trimmed by 2 bases and V by 6 bases; bases with no gene match: 3. Germline V gene data show CDR1 as KGHSH and CDR2 as LQKENI. This CDR3 has 13 amino acids.

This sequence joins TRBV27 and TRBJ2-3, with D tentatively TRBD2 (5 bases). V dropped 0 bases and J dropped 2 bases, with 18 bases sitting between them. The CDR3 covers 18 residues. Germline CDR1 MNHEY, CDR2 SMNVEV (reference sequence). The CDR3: CASSLSSYLGLPTDTQYF. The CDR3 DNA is TGTGCCAGCAGTTTATCGTCCTACCTCGGACTCCCCACAGATACGCAGTATTTT.

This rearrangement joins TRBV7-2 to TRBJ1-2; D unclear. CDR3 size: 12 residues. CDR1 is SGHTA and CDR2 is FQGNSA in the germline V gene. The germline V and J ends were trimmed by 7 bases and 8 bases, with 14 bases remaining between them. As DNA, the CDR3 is TGTGCCAGCACCTCAGCTTGGGAGGGCTACACCTTC. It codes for CASTSAWEGYTF.

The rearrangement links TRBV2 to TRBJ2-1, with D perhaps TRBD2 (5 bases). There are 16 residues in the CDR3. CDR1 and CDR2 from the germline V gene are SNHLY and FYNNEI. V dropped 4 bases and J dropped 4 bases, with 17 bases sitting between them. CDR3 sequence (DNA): TGTGCCAGCAGTGCGGGCGTCTCCCCGGGGTACAATGAGCAGTTCTTC. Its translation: CASSAGVSPGYNEQFF.

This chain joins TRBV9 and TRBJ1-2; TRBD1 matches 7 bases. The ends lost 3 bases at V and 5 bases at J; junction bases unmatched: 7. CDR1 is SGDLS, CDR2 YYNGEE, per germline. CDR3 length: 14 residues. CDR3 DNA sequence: TGTGCCAGCAGCGCCACAGGGGTTCAGTATGGCTACACCTTC. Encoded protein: CASSATGVQYGYTF.

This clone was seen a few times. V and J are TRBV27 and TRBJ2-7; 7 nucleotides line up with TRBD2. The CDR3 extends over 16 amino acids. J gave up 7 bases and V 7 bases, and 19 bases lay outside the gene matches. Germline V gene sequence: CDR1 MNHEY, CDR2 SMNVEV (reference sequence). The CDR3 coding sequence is TGTGCCAGCAAAACTCTAGCGGCTAATACCGGAAGGGAGCAGTACTTC. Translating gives CASKTLAANTGREQYF.

In DNA, the CDR3 is TGTGCCAGCAGGGAGTCTGCCTACTATGGCTACACCTTC. It encodes CASRESAYYGYTF. The chain joins TRBV6-5 to TRBJ1-2; no clear D gene. Germline V gene sequence: CDR1 MNHEY, CDR2 SVGAGI. V dropped 6 bases and J dropped 3 bases, with 11 bases sitting between them. CDR3 length: 13 residues.

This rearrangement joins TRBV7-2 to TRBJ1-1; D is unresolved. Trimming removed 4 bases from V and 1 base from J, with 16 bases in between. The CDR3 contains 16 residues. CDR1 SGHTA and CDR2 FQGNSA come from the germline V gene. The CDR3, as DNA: TGTGCCAGCAGCTCTTACGACGTCGGGAAGAACACTGAAGCTTTCTTT. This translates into CASSSYDVGKNTEAFF.